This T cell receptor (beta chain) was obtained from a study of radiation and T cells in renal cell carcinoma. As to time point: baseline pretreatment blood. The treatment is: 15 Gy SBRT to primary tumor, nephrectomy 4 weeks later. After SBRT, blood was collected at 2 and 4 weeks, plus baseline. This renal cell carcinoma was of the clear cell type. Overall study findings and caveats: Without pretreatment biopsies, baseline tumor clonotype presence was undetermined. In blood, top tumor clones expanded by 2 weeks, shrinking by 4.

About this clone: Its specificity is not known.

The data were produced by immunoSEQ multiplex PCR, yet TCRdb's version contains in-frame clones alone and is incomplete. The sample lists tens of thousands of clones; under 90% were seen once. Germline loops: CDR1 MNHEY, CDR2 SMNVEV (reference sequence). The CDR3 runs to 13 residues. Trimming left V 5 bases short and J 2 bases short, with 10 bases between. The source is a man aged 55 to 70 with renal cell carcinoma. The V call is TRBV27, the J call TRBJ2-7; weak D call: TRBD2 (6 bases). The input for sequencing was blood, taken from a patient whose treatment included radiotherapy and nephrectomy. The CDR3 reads CASSQGLTYEQYF. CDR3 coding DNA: TGTGCCAGCAGTCAGGGACTGACCTACGAGCAGTACTTC.